These 10 T cell receptor beta chains came from one sample sequenced in a study of blood T cell repertoires in COVID-19. Produced via immunoSEQ multiplex PCR; TCRdb's table is partial and in-frame only. Among some 270,000 clones listed, 65% to 90% were seen once. What was sequenced was PBMCs or T cells enriched from blood (not recorded which). The receptors originated from a woman aged 50 to 65 with acute COVID-19.

The V call is TRBV6-6, the J call TRBJ1-3; TRBD1 aligns across 7 bases. The CDR3 contains 13 residues. V shed 8 bases, J shed 5 bases, and the junction held 6 bases outside the gene matches. The germline gives CDR1 MNHNY, CDR2 SVGAGI (reference sequence). The DNA for the CDR3 is TGTGCCAGCCAAGACAGGGAACGAAACACCATATATTTT. This translates into CASQDRERNTIYF.

The rearrangement joins TRBV19 to TRBJ1-1; D uncertain. Germline V gives CDR1 LNHDA, CDR2 SQIVND (reference sequence). There are 15 residues in the CDR3. Trimming stripped 3 bases from V and 1 base from J, with 12 bases between. CDR3 residues: CASSIALGGNTEAFF. For the CDR3, the DNA is TGTGCCAGTAGTATCGCCTTAGGCGGGAACACTGAAGCTTTCTTT.

The chain uses TRBV11-2 and TRBJ1-1; no clear D. V lost 0 bases and J lost 1, with 9 bases in between. Germline V CDR1 and CDR2: SGHAT, FQNNGV. The CDR3 length is 15 residues. In DNA form, the CDR3 reads TGTGCCAGCAGCTTAGAGGCCAGAGGGAACACTGAAGCTTTCTTT. Amino acids: CASSLEARGNTEAFF.

The chain uses TRBV14 and TRBJ2-2; D remains ambiguous. In germline, CDR1 is SGHDN, CDR2 FVKESK. This CDR3 comprises 18 residues. V shed 4 bases and J shed 1 base, with 19 bases lying between them. CDR3 sequence (DNA): TGTGCCAGCAGCCGCCTCCCCGCCAGCCTAGGGAACACCGGGGAGCTGTTTTTT. This codes for CASSRLPASLGNTGELFF. Full variable domain (rest looked up from reference TRBV14 and TRBJ2-2): EAGVTQFPSHSVIEKGQTVTLRCDPISGHDNLYWYRRVMGKEIKFLLHFVKESKQDESGMPNNRFLAERTGGTYSTLKVQPAELEDSGVYFCASSRLPASLGNTGELFFGEGSRLTVL.

The chain links TRBV14 to TRBJ2-5; TRBD2 aligns across 13 bases. Per germline, CDR1 SGHDN and CDR2 FVKESK. This CDR3 contains 17 residues. The J segment lost 1 base and the V segment lost 1 base, leaving 3 bases of the junction unmatched. The CDR3 coding sequence is TGTGCCAGCAGCCAAGGGACTAGCGGGGGTTTCCAAGAGACCCAGTACTTC. It yields the protein CASSQGTSGGFQETQYF.

The chain carries TRBV11-2 and TRBJ2-6; 8 bases are shared with TRBD1. V shed 4 bases, J shed 1 base, and the junction held 6 bases outside the gene matches. Per germline, CDR1 SGHAT and CDR2 FQNNGV. This CDR3 has 17 amino acids. CDR3 amino acids: CASSSDRGRSGANVLTF. In DNA, the CDR3 is TGTGCCAGCAGCTCAGACAGGGGCAGGTCTGGGGCCAACGTCCTGACTTTC.

The rearrangement links TRBV5-1 to TRBJ2-3; 13 nucleotides agree with TRBD2. The CDR3 covers 13 residues. The germline V gene has CDR1 SGHRS and CDR2 YFSETQ. Trimming removed 7 bases from V and 6 bases from J; junction bases left unmatched: 2. CDR3 in DNA: TGCGCCAGCCAGACTAGCGGGGGGGATACGCAGTATTTT. Protein: CASQTSGGDTQYF.

The chain has TRBV5-4 and TRBJ2-7, with TRBD1 as a possible D gene (6 bases). The V end was cut by 4 bases, the J end by 2 bases, with 19 bases between. The CDR3 is made up of 16 amino acids. Germline-derived CDR1 and CDR2 are SGHNT and YYREEE (reference sequence). The CDR3 spells CASSNPGIRGTYEQYF. CDR3 nucleotides: TGTGCCAGCAGCAACCCAGGGATTAGGGGGACCTACGAGCAGTACTTC.

This clone was found many times. In the same sample, other DNA sequences code for this CDR3. This rearrangement joins TRBV19 to TRBJ1-5; D not certain. The CDR3 has 13 amino acids. V dropped 5 bases and J dropped 6 bases, with 11 bases sitting between them. CDR1 LNHDA and CDR2 SQIVND come from the germline V gene (reference sequence). The CDR3 protein is CASSAGVRQPQHF. In nucleotides, the CDR3 is TGTGCCAGTAGTGCGGGAGTTCGTCAGCCCCAGCATTTT.

CDR3 nucleotide sequence: TGCAGCGTTCCAGGGTATGGCTACACCTTC. Its translation: CSVPGYGYTF. The rearrangement links TRBV29-1 to TRBJ1-2, with D possibly being TRBD1 (5 bases). Germline assignment: CDR1 SQVTM and CDR2 ANQGSEA. CDR3 length equals 10 residues. V lost 5 bases to trimming and J lost 5 bases, with 6 bases between them.